Below are 6 T cell receptor beta chains sequenced from a single sample in a study of response to subunit inactivated influenza vaccine. In TCRdb, the RT-PCR reads were re-called with MiXCR into one record per CDR3 protein. The sample has 180,000 or so distinct CDR3 sequences; 10% to 15% are singletons. The sample was also reused in another study, on T cells expressing NK-cell markers. That report notes: With UMIs, 5'RACE template switching was used to make TCR beta cDNA.

The sample was CD8+ T cells sorted from PBMCs, taken 11 to 12 days after vaccination. These receptors were collected from a middle-aged man who received an inactivated influenza vaccine.

The table lists this clonotype with a few counts. The chain combines TRBV6-5 with TRBJ1-1; D unresolved. CDR1 MNHEY and CDR2 SVGAGI come from the germline V gene. V lost 5 bases to trimming and J lost 1 base, with 11 bases between them. CDR3 size: 14 residues. The CDR3 DNA sequence: TGTGCCAGCAGTCTACAGTACCCGAACACTGAAGCTTTCTTT. Translation: CASSLQYPNTEAFF.

The V gene is TRBV25-1, the J gene TRBJ2-5; 7 positions agree with TRBD2. Germline assignment: CDR1 MGHDK and CDR2 SYGVNS. The trim removed 4 bases at V and 4 bases at J, leaving 12 bases unmatched. The CDR3 contains 16 residues. The CDR3 DNA follows: TGTGCCAGCAGTGTACCTAGCGGCGACGTGCGAGAGACCCAGTACTTC. It translates to CASSVPSGDVRETQYF.

This clonotype was seen only a few times. The chain recombines TRBV4-3 with TRBJ2-1; D may be TRBD2 (5 bases). The CDR3 runs 11 residues. Germline values: CDR1 LGHNA, CDR2 YSLEER. Trimming shortened V by 3 bases and J by 12 bases, and 9 bases separated the two germline ends. The CDR3 here is CASSQGVVQFF. The CDR3 DNA sequence: TGCGCCAGCAGCCAGGGAGTGGTGCAGTTCTTC.

V usage is TRBV7-3 and J usage is TRBJ2-1, with no clear D. Looked up from germline, CDR1 is SGHTA and CDR2 is FQGTGA. CDR3 length: 14 amino acids. Trimming cost V 2 bases and J 8 bases, with 13 bases left between them. The CDR3 DNA reads as TGTGCCAGCAGCTTATGGGTGTGGGGTGATGAGCAGTTCTTC. It yields the protein CASSLWVWGDEQFF.

This clonotype showed up just a few times. V is TRBV11-2 and J is TRBJ2-7; maybe TRBD1 (6 bases). Germline V gene data show CDR1 as SGHAT and CDR2 as FQNNGV. The CDR3 spans 13 residues. V was shortened by 1 base and J by 6 bases, with 10 bases between the two germline ends. CDR3 protein: CASSLVGGSEQYF. The DNA for the CDR3 is TGTGCCAGCAGCTTAGTTGGGGGCAGCGAGCAGTACTTC.

J is TRBJ2-2 and V is TRBV28; no clear D. This CDR3 has 15 residues. Looked up from germline, CDR1 is MDHEN and CDR2 is SYDVKM. V gave up 6 bases and J gave up 2 bases, with 13 bases separating them. CDR3 DNA sequence: TGTGCCAGCAGACGACCAAGGACCAACACCGGGGAGCTGTTTTTT. It is translated as CASRRPRTNTGELFF.